This T cell receptor (beta chain) was recorded in a study of Ad26.COV2.S vaccination and SARS-CoV-2 variants. Study-wide findings and caveats: Marked by substantial breadth, spike-specific CD8+ and CD4+ T cell responses were reportedly seen after vaccination.

The CDR3 runs 20 residues. V lost 0 bases and J lost 2, with 20 bases in between. The germline gives CDR1 LNHNV, CDR2 YYDKDF (reference sequence). Profiled with immunoSEQ multiplex PCR; TCRdb holds only in-frame clones, not every one. The sample carries around 310,000 clones, around 90% recorded once. A remark on this clone: Its antigen remains unknown.

Specified treatment: 15 to 20 received Ad26.COV2.S at low or high dose, single or two shots; roughly five received placebo; per-sample allocation not given. Following the first vaccine or placebo injection, samples were taken on day 63. The sequence came from a person aged 18 to 59 who received the Ad26.COV2.S COVID-19 vaccine or a placebo. J is TRBJ2-6 and V is TRBV15; D gene unclear. The sequences come from peripheral blood, collected in a trial of Ad26.COV2.S vaccine versus placebo. This chain's CDR3 is CATSREQATRTVAGANVLTF. As DNA, the CDR3 is TGTGCCACCAGCAGAGAGCAGGCGACGAGAACGGTAGCTGGGGCCAACGTCCTGACTTTC. Based on the CDR3 plus reference TRBV15 and TRBJ2-6, the full variable domain is DAMVIQNPRYQVTQFGKPVTLSCSQTLNHNVMYWYQQKSSQAPKLLFHYYDKDFNNEADTPDNFQSRRPNTSFCFLDIRSPGLGDTAMYLCATSREQATRTVAGANVLTFGAGSRLTVL.